This TCR beta chain was documented in a study of identical twins. Unique molecular identifiers were present on the cDNA, which also gained a universal primer site by template switching. Using its own MiXCR run on the 5' RACE reads, TCRdb lists one record per CDR3 protein. The repertoire has 500,000 to 700,000 distinct CDR3 sequences, roughly 6.6% of them found once; the top ten carry 1.6%. Regarding this clonotype: Its target is unknown.

Findings and caveats of the study: Abundant beta clonotypes from cord blood bore fewer insertions; memory repertoires lacked this pattern.

This same sample was also part of a study on yellow fever vaccine responses in identical twins. That study reports: Twins' vaccine T cell responses were reported to seem partly convergent and partly personalized.

Sequenced input: PBMCs. The sequence was obtained from a woman between 18 and 30 years old in good health.

The CDR3 DNA reads TGTGCCAGCAGCTTAGCGTCAAGCCCCCGGCCCCAGCATTTT. This translates into CASSLASSPRPQHF. The V and J genes are TRBV7-2 and TRBJ1-5; D gene unclear. This CDR3 comprises 14 residues. V was pared by 0 bases and J by 9 bases, with 12 bases between. Germline CDR1 and CDR2: SGHTA and FQGNSA.